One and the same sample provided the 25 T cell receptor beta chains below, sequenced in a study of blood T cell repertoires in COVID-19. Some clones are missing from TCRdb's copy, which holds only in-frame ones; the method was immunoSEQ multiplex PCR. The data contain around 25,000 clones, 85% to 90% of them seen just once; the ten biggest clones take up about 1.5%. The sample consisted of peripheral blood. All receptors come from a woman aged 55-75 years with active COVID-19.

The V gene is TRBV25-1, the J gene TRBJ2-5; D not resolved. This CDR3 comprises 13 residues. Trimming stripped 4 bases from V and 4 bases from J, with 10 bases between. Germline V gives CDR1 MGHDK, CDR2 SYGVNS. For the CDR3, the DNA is TGTGCCAGCAGTGGGAATCCGGGAGAGACCCAGTACTTC. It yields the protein CASSGNPGETQYF.

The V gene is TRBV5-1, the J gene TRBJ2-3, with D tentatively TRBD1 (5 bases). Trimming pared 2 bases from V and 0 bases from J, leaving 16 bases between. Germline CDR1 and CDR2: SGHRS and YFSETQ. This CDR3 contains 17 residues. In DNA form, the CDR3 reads TGCGCCAGCAGCTTCACACCTCAGGGTACTAGCACAGATACGCAGTATTTT. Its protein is CASSFTPQGTSTDTQYF.

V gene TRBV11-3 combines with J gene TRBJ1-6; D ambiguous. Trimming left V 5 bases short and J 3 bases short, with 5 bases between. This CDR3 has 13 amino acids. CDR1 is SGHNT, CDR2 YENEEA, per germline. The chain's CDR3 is CASSEDYNSPLHF. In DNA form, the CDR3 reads TGTGCCAGCAGCGAGGACTATAATTCACCCCTCCACTTT.

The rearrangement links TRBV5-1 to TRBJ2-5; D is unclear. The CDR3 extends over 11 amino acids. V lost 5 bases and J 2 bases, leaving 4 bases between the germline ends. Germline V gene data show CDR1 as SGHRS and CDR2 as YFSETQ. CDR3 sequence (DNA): TGCGCCAGCAGGCAGCAAGAGACCCAGTACTTC. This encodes CASRQQETQYF.

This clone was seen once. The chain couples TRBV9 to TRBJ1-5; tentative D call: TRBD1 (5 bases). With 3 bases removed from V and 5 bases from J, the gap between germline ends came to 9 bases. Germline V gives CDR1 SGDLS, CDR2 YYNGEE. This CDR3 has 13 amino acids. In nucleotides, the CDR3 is TGTGCCAGCAGCGCTGACAGCTATCAGCCCCAGCATTTT. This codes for CASSADSYQPQHF.

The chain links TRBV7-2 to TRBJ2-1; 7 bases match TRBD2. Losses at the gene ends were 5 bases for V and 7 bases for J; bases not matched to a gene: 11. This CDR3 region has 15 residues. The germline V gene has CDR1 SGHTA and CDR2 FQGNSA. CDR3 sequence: CASSTPGLGRNEQFF. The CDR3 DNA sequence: TGTGCCAGCAGCACCCCCGGACTAGGGAGGAATGAGCAGTTCTTC.

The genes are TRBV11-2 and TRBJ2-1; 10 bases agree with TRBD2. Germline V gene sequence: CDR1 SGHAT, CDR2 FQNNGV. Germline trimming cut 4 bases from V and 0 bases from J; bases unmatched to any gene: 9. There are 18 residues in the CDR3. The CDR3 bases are TGTGCCAGCAGCTCCTATAGCGGGAGGAGAAGCTCCTACAATGAGCAGTTCTTC. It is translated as CASSSYSGRRSSYNEQFF.

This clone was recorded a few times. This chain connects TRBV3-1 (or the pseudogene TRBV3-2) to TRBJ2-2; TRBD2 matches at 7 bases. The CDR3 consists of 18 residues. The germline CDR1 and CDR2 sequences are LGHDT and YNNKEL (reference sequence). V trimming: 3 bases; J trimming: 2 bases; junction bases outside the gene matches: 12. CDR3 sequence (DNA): TGTGCCAGCAGCCATATAAGTTGGCTAGCGGAAAACACCGGGGAGCTGTTTTTT. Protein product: CASSHISWLAENTGELFF.

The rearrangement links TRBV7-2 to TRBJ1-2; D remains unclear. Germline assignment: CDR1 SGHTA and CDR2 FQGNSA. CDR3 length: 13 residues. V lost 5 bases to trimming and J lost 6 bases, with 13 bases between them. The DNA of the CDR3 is TGTGCCAGCAGCCCAGACAATTCCCATGGCTACACCTTC. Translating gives CASSPDNSHGYTF. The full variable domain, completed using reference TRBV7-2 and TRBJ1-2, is GAGVSQSPSNKVTEKGKDVELRCDPISGHTALYWYRQSLGQGLEFLIYFQGNSAPDKSGLPSDRFSAERTGGSVSTLTIQRTQQEDSAVYLCASSPDNSHGYTFGSGTRLTVV.

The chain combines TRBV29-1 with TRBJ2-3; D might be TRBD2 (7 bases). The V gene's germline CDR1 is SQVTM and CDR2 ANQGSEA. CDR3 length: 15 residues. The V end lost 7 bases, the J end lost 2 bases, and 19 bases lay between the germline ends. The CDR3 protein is CSAEGGSGSTDTQYF. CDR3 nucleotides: TGCAGCGCGGAGGGGGGGAGTGGCTCCACAGATACGCAGTATTTT.

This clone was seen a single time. CDR3 coding DNA: TGCAGCGTTGAAGATTGGGGGGGGAACACTGAAGCTTTCTTT. This codes for CSVEDWGGNTEAFF. This chain joins TRBV29-1 and TRBJ1-1; a weak D match, TRBD1 (5 bases). Germline assignment: CDR1 SQVTM and CDR2 ANQGSEA. Trimming removed 0 bases from V and 1 base from J, with 9 bases in between. The CDR3 loop spans 14 amino acids.

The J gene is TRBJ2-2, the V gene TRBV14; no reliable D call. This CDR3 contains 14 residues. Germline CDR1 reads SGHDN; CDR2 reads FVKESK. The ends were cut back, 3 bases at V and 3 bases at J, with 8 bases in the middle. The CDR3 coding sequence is TGTGCCAGCAGCCAGGGCAGATACACCGGGGAGCTGTTTTTT. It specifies CASSQGRYTGELFF.

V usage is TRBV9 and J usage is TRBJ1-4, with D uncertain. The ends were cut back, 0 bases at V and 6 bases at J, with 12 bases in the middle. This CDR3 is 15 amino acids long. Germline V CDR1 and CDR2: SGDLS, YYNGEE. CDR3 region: CASSVDVRRDEKLFF. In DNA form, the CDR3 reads TGTGCCAGCAGCGTAGATGTCCGTCGGGATGAAAAACTGTTTTTT.

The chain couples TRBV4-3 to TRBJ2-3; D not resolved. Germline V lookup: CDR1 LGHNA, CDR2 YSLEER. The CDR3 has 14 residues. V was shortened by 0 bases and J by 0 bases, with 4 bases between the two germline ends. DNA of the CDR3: TGCGCCAGCAGCCAAGATCAGAGCACAGATACGCAGTATTTT. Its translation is CASSQDQSTDTQYF.

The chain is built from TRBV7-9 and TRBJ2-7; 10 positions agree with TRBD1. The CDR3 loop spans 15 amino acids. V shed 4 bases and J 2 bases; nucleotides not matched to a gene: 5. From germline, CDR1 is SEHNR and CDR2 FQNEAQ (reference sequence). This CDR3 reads CASSSRGQGTYEQYF. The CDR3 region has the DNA TGTGCCAGCAGCTCTCGGGGACAGGGGACCTACGAGCAGTACTTC. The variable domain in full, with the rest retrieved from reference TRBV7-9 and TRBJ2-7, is DTGVSQNPRHKITKRGQNVTFRCDPISEHNRLYWYRQTLGQGPEFLTYFQNEAQLEKSRLLSDRFSAERPKGSFSTLEIQRTEQGDSAMYLCASSSRGQGTYEQYFGPGTRLTVT.

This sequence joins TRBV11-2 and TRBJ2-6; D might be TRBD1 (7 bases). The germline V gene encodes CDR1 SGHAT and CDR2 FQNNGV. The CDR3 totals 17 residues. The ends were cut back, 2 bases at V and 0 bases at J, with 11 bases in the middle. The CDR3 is CASSLQGGISGANVLTF. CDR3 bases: TGTGCCAGCAGCTTACAGGGGGGAATCTCTGGGGCCAACGTCCTGACTTTC.

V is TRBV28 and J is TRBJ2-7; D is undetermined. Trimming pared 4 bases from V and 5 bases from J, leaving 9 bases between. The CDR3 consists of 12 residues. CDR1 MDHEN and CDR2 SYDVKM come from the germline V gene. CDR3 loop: CASSSNSNEQYF. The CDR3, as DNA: TGTGCCAGCAGTTCTAATAGCAACGAGCAGTACTTC.

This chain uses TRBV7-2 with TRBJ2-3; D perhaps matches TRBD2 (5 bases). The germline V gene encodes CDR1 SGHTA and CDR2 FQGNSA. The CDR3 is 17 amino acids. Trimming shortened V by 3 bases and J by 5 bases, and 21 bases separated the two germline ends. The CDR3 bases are TGTGCCAGCAGCTTGGGTACGGGATACGGTTGGGAAGATACGCAGTATTTT. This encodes CASSLGTGYGWEDTQYF. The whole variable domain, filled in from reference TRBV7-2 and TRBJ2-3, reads GAGVSQSPSNKVTEKGKDVELRCDPISGHTALYWYRQSLGQGLEFLIYFQGNSAPDKSGLPSDRFSAERTGGSVSTLTIQRTQQEDSAVYLCASSLGTGYGWEDTQYFGPGTRLTVL.

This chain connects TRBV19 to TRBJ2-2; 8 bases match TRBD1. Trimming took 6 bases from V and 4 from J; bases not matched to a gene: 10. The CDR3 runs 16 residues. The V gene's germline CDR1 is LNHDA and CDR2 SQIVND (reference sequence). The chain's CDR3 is CASRETGVGVTGELFF. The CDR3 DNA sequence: TGTGCCAGTAGGGAGACAGGGGTTGGGGTCACCGGGGAGCTGTTTTTT.

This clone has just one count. The CDR3 DNA follows: TGTGCCAGCAGCCGGACTAGCGGGTGGTACGAGCAGTACTTC. It translates to CASSRTSGWYEQYF. The rearrangement links TRBV14 to TRBJ2-7; TRBD2 agrees at 11 bases. The V gene's germline CDR1 is SGHDN and CDR2 FVKESK. Trimming removed 4 bases from V and 4 bases from J; junction bases left unmatched: 3. CDR3 length: 14 amino acids.

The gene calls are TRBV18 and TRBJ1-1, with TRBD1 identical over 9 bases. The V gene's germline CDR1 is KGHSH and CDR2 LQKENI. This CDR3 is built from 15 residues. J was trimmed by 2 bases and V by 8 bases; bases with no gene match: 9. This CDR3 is CASTSQGQGNTEAFF. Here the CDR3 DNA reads TGTGCCAGCACGAGCCAGGGACAGGGAAACACTGAAGCTTTCTTT.

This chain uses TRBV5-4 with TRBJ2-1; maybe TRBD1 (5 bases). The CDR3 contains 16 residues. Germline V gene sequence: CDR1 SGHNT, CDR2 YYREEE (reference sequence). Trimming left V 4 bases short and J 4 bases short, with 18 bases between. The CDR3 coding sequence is TGTGCCAGCAGCCAGGGTCGGAGTGTAGGGTACAATGAGCAGTTCTTC. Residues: CASSQGRSVGYNEQFF.

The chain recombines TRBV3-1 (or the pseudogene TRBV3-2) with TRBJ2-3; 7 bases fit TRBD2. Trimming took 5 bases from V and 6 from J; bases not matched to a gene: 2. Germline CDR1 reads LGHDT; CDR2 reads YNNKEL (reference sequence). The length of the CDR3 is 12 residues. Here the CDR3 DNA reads TGTGCCAGCAGCTACGGGAGGGATACGCAGTATTTT. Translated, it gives CASSYGRDTQYF.

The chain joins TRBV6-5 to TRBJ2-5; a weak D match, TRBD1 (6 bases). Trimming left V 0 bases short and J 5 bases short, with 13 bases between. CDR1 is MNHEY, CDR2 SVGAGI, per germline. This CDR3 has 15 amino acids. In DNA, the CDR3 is TGTGCCAGCAGTTACTCGATGGAGGACAGTGAGACCCAGTACTTC. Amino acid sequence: CASSYSMEDSETQYF.

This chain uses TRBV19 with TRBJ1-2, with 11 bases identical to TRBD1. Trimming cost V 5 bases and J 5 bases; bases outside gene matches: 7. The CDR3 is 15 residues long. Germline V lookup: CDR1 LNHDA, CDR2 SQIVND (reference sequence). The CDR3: CASSGQGARGYGYTF. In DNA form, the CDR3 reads TGTGCCAGTAGTGGACAGGGGGCGCGAGGGTATGGCTACACCTTC.